Given below is one T cell receptor (beta chain) in context. The antigen is unknown. The sample has other DNA sequences that encode this CDR3 too. The V end lost 3 bases, the J end lost 5 bases, and 2 bases lay between the germline ends. The CDR3 contains 12 residues. Germline-derived CDR1 and CDR2 are KGHSH and LQKENI. Sequenced by immunoSEQ multiplex PCR; TCRdb stores in-frame clones only, minus some. The table shows some 2 million clones, with 85% to 95% occurring only once. The sample is drawn from a study of shared clonotypes between healthy human individuals. Study details: Aged 18 to 49, the donors were two women and a few men.

Healthy and HIV-negative, the adult donors had no recent acute infections or vaccinations. Study-level points and caveats: Sharing across a few donors was seen in around 5% of naive CD4 clonotypes.

The receptor's source is a man younger than 30 in good health. The chain couples TRBV18 to TRBJ1-6; no firm D call. The specimen sequenced was naive CD4+ T cells sorted from blood. Subset defined: CD45RA+ positively selected. Here the CDR3 DNA reads TGTGCCAGCTCACCCAATAATTCACCCCTCCACTTT. This translates into CASSPNNSPLHF.